This TCR beta chain appears in the sequencing data of a study of metastatic and nonmetastatic thyroid tumors. Trimming left V 1 base short and J 4 bases short, with 13 bases between. Germline V lookup: CDR1 LNHDA, CDR2 SQIVND (reference sequence). The CDR3 runs 15 residues. Patients underwent thyroid surgery, and none had received any treatment before it. In the source study's methods: The study built a papillary thyroid cancer distant-metastasis classifier from CDR3 differences across clinicopathological groups. From the PCR reads, TCRdb re-called clones with MiXCR. V and J calls and clone size were set by TCRdb, not the authors. Of some 31,000 clones listed, approximately 15% were seen once; the top ten hold under 8.5%. Many counts were recorded for this clone.

The rearrangement links TRBV19 to TRBJ1-1; perhaps TRBD1 as D (6 bases). This sequence was found in a female donor with papillary thyroid cancer or a benign thyroid nodule (not recorded which). Some clones in this sample may be carry-over from other donors' samples. The sequencing input was blood. The CDR3 is CASSIVKRGATEAFF. The CDR3 nucleotides read TGTGCCAGTAGTATAGTCAAACGGGGGGCCACTGAAGCTTTCTTT. Based on the CDR3 plus reference TRBV19 and TRBJ1-1, the full variable domain is DGGITQSPKYLFRKEGQNVTLSCEQNLNHDAMYWYRQDPGQGLRLIYYSQIVNDFQKGDIAEGYSVSREKKESFPLTVTSAQKNPTAFYLCASSIVKRGATEAFFGQGTRLTVV.